The entry below gives a single T cell receptor (beta chain) sequence along with its context. Staff drew ten milliliters of peripheral blood from each donor. The CDR3 consists of 13 residues. Trimming removed 5 bases from V and 11 bases from J, with 18 bases in between. Germline values: CDR1 MNHEY, CDR2 SVGAGI. The record originates from a study of blood T cells in healthy people across ages. Combining a sample-barcoded 5' primer with a J-beta primer mix, a second PCR ran for roughly 6 to 11 cycles. MiXCR, run by TCRdb on the 5' RACE reads, gives a single entry per CDR3 protein. Of about 680,000 distinct CDR3 sequences in the sample, about half were seen once.

This clonotype was obtained from a woman aged 60 to 75 in good health. The sample taken for sequencing was blood. The rearrangement joins TRBV6-5 to TRBJ2-5; no firm D call. The CDR3 coding sequence is TGTGCCAGCAGTCGGGCCAAGAGCTATGAGCAGTACTTC. It yields the protein CASSRAKSYEQYF.